This entry lists 21 T cell receptor beta chains sequenced from one sample in a study of blood T cell repertoires in COVID-19. Method: immunoSEQ multiplex PCR; TCRdb's copy keeps in-frame clones and lacks some. The sample lists 120,000 to 150,000 clones, roughly 90% seen once, with 1.2% in the top ten. The specimen sequenced was PBMCs or T cells enriched from blood (not recorded which). These TCRs come from a woman in her thirties with acute COVID-19.

The chain combines TRBV29-1 with TRBJ1-2; no firm D call. Per germline, CDR1 SQVTM and CDR2 ANQGSEA. V was trimmed by 3 bases and J by 8 bases, leaving 13 bases between them. This CDR3 is built from 12 residues. In DNA form, the CDR3 reads TGCAGCGTTGAGTCCTCAAGAGGAGGCTACACCTTC. It translates to CSVESSRGGYTF.

The gene calls are TRBV11-2 and TRBJ2-1; 13 bases map to TRBD2. J lost 10 bases, V lost 7 bases, and 10 bases had no gene match. This CDR3 contains 15 residues. From germline, CDR1 is SGHAT and CDR2 FQNNGV. The chain's CDR3 is CASNSGTSGIGEQFF. The CDR3 DNA sequence: TGTGCCAGCAACTCCGGGACTAGCGGGATAGGCGAGCAGTTCTTC.

This chain uses TRBV6-5 with TRBJ2-5; 7 bases line up with TRBD1. CDR1 and CDR2 (germline): MNHEY, SVGAGI. J lost 0 bases, V lost 0 bases, and 4 bases had no gene match. This CDR3 has 16 residues. As DNA, the CDR3 is TGTGCCAGCAGTTACTCACTCAGGGGGTACCAAGAGACCCAGTACTTC. Translated: CASSYSLRGYQETQYF.

This chain uses TRBV5-6 with TRBJ2-3, with 7 bases lining up with TRBD1. J lost 5 bases, V lost 5 bases, and 5 bases had no gene match. There are 13 residues in the CDR3. Per the germline V gene, CDR1 is SGHDT and CDR2 is YYEEEE. CDR3 DNA sequence: TGTGCCAGCAGTATCGACAGGGTAGATACGCAGTATTTT. This gives the protein CASSIDRVDTQYF.

This rearrangement joins TRBV6-2 or TRBV6-3 to TRBJ2-2, with 9 nucleotides matching TRBD2. This CDR3 is built from 17 residues. CDR1 is MNHEY and CDR2 is SVGEGT in the germline V gene. V shed 4 bases and J 4 bases; nucleotides not matched to a gene: 10. Here the CDR3 reads CASSWGASGKGTGELFF. CDR3 coding DNA: TGTGCCAGCAGTTGGGGGGCTAGCGGGAAGGGCACCGGGGAGCTGTTTTTT.

The V and J genes are TRBV20-1 and TRBJ1-5; D ambiguous. The length of the CDR3 is 13 residues. Looked up from germline, CDR1 is DFQATT and CDR2 is SNEGSKA (reference sequence). V was clipped by 5 bases and J by 3 bases, with 11 bases between them. The CDR3 loop is CSARGEVNQPQHF. CDR3 in DNA: TGCAGTGCTCGTGGGGAGGTCAATCAGCCCCAGCATTTT.

In regard to this clone: The same CDR3 also results from other DNA sequences found in this sample. The chain employs TRBV6-5 and TRBJ1-5; the match to TRBD1 covers 7 bases. CDR1 MNHEY and CDR2 SVGAGI come from the germline V gene. The CDR3 covers 12 residues. The J segment lost 5 bases and the V segment lost 6 bases, leaving 1 base of the junction unmatched. The CDR3: CASRTGDQPQHF. The CDR3 coding sequence is TGTGCCAGCAGAACAGGGGATCAGCCCCAGCATTTT.

The V and J genes are TRBV2 and TRBJ2-7; perhaps TRBD2 as D (5 bases). From germline, CDR1 is SNHLY and CDR2 FYNNEI. CDR3 length: 11 amino acids. V lost 6 bases to trimming and J lost 2 bases, with 5 bases between them. Written as DNA, the CDR3 is TGTGCCAGCAGGGGAGCCTACGAGCAGTACTTC. The encoded protein is CASRGAYEQYF.

The chain uses TRBV10-1 and TRBJ2-7; TRBD1 aligns across 8 bases. The germline V gene has CDR1 WNHNN and CDR2 SYGVQD (reference sequence). Trimming took 6 bases from V and 0 from J; bases not matched to a gene: 13. The CDR3 is 17 amino acids. Here the CDR3 reads CASSAPGGQVLSYEQYF. CDR3 nucleotide sequence: TGCGCCAGCAGCGCCCCCGGGGGACAGGTTCTCTCCTACGAGCAGTACTTC.

The rearrangement joins TRBV10-3 to TRBJ2-1; TRBD1 is a possible D gene (5 bases). There are 11 residues in the CDR3. V was pared by 10 bases and J by 8 bases, with 12 bases between. Germline lookup yields CDR1 ENHRY and CDR2 SYGVKD. The CDR3 region is CATRVSDEQFF. The CDR3 DNA sequence: TGTGCCACCAGGGTTTCGGATGAGCAGTTCTTC.

In nucleotides, the CDR3 is TGTGCCAGCAGCTCGGGACAACCAGGGAGAGATACGCAGTATTTT. It yields the protein CASSSGQPGRDTQYF. This chain links TRBV28 with TRBJ2-3; maybe TRBD1 (6 bases). V gave up 6 bases and J gave up 5 bases, with 18 bases separating them. This CDR3 region has 15 residues. CDR1 is MDHEN, CDR2 SYDVKM, per germline.

This chain uses TRBV6-5 with TRBJ2-5, with D tentatively TRBD1 (5 bases). This CDR3 region has 16 residues. The germline V and J ends were trimmed by 2 bases and 3 bases, with 16 bases remaining between them. Germline V lookup: CDR1 MNHEY, CDR2 SVGAGI. The CDR3 sequence: CASSYQLGPVEETQYF. CDR3 DNA: TGTGCCAGCAGTTACCAACTGGGGCCTGTCGAAGAGACCCAGTACTTC.

V and J are TRBV29-1 and TRBJ2-5; a weak D match, TRBD1 (5 bases). The CDR3 contains 12 residues. Germline values: CDR1 SQVTM, CDR2 ANQGSEA. V was clipped by 2 bases and J by 5 bases, with 9 bases between them. The DNA of the CDR3 is TGCAGCGTTGAACAGGGCCGGGAGACCCAGTACTTC. It specifies CSVEQGRETQYF.

This clone was seen a handful of times. The gene calls are TRBV28 and TRBJ2-1; 7 nucleotides line up with TRBD1. CDR3 length: 16 amino acids. The trim removed 5 bases at V and 0 bases at J, leaving 7 bases unmatched. Germline loops: CDR1 MDHEN, CDR2 SYDVKM. The CDR3 nucleotides are TGTGCCAGCAGTGGACAGGAGATCACCTCCTACAATGAGCAGTTCTTC. Translation gives CASSGQEITSYNEQFF.

This clone was detected only once. V is TRBV19 and J is TRBJ1-6; 7 bases align to TRBD1. V lost 5 bases and J lost 11; bases outside the gene matches: 9. The CDR3 has 14 residues. CDR1 and CDR2 (germline): LNHDA, SQIVND (reference sequence). CDR3 region: CASSVGTDGAPLHF. CDR3 in DNA: TGTGCCAGTAGTGTTGGGACAGATGGAGCACCCCTCCACTTT.

The CDR3 loop reads CASSLAGSNEQFF. CDR3 nucleotides: TGTGCCAGCAGTTTAGCAGGTTCCAATGAGCAGTTCTTC. This chain joins TRBV28 and TRBJ2-1, with D hard to call. CDR1 is MDHEN, CDR2 SYDVKM, per germline. Trimming shortened V by 2 bases and J by 6 bases, and 8 bases separated the two germline ends. The CDR3 consists of 13 residues.

V and J are TRBV5-4 and TRBJ1-2; 10 bases line up with TRBD1. Germline CDR1 is SGHNT and CDR2 is YYREEE (reference sequence). The CDR3 runs to 14 residues. V shed 0 bases and J 7 bases; nucleotides not matched to a gene: 3. Here the CDR3 reads CASSLEGDRGGYTF. The CDR3 nucleotides read TGTGCCAGCAGCTTGGAGGGGGACAGGGGTGGCTACACCTTC.

The rearrangement uses TRBV5-8 and TRBJ2-7, with 9 bases aligning to TRBD1. The CDR3 loop spans 15 amino acids. Germline V gene data show CDR1 as SGHTS and CDR2 as YDEGEE. The trim removed 0 bases at V and 0 bases at J, leaving 1 base unmatched. The CDR3 spells CASSLGTGVSYEQYF. In DNA, the CDR3 is TGTGCCAGCAGCTTGGGGACAGGGGTCTCCTACGAGCAGTACTTC.

This clone occurred a few times. The genes are TRBV7-2 and TRBJ2-7; 13 nucleotides line up with TRBD2. The germline V gene has CDR1 SGHTA and CDR2 FQGNSA. This CDR3 is built from 15 residues. The trim removed 2 bases at V and 5 bases at J, leaving 3 bases unmatched. DNA of the CDR3: TGTGCCAGCAGCTTATTCGGACTAGCGGGAGACGAGCAGTACTTC. Protein: CASSLFGLAGDEQYF.

The genes are TRBV20-1 and TRBJ2-7; 9 nucleotides align to TRBD2. Germline CDR1 and CDR2: DFQATT and SNEGSKA (reference sequence). The CDR3 is 15 amino acids. With 3 bases clipped from V and 9 bases from J, the junction kept 15 bases outside the gene matches. CDR3 loop: CSASRAGGIKAVQYF. Written as DNA, the CDR3 is TGCAGTGCTAGTCGGGCGGGAGGGATCAAAGCGGTGCAGTACTTC.

CDR3 coding DNA: TGTGCCAGCAGTTACTCTGGACACACAGATACGCAGTATTTT. This translates into CASSYSGHTDTQYF. V and J are TRBV27 and TRBJ2-3; weak D call: TRBD1 (5 bases). Germline loops: CDR1 MNHEY, CDR2 SMNVEV (reference sequence). The V end was cut by 4 bases, the J end by 2 bases, with 10 bases between. This CDR3 region has 14 residues.